A selection of T cell receptor beta chains follows, all from one sample in a study of blood T cell repertoires in COVID-19. Data came from immunoSEQ multiplex PCR; TCRdb stores just in-frame clones and leaves some out. The repertoire holds over 150,000 clones, with roughly nine tenths as singletons. Material: peripheral blood. The receptor set was obtained from a man in his sixties or seventies with active or convalescent COVID-19. CDR3s include the opening cysteine and the closing phenylalanine or tryptophan. Fields, in order: CDR3 protein, CDR3 DNA, V gene, D gene, J gene, clone size. D genes are given only for firm matches. Clone size is shown for a subset of rows, as once, few, many or a class of expanded clone.

CDR3aa: CASSTGLQETQYF; CDR3nt: TGTGCCAGCAGCACCGGACTCCAAGAGACCCAGTACTTC; v_gene: TRBV6-5; d_gene: -; j_gene: TRBJ2-5; abundance: -
CDR3aa: CAWSRGALQPLHF; CDR3nt: TGTGCCTGGAGTCGCGGGGCCTTGCAACCCCTCCACTTT; v_gene: TRBV30; d_gene: -; j_gene: TRBJ1-6; abundance: -
CDR3aa: CASSDEPWTSGYYNEQFF; CDR3nt: TGTGCCAGCAGTGACGAGCCGTGGACTAGCGGGTACTACAATGAGCAGTTCTTC; v_gene: TRBV2; d_gene: TRBD2; j_gene: TRBJ2-1; abundance: -
CDR3aa: CASSSAQGDGYTF; CDR3nt: TGTGCCAGCAGCTCCGCCCAAGGGGATGGCTACACCTTC; v_gene: TRBV7-3; d_gene: -; j_gene: TRBJ1-2; abundance: -
CDR3aa: CASSLAQGLLSPLHF; CDR3nt: TGTGCCAGCAGCTTAGCGCAGGGGTTACTTTCACCCCTCCACTTT; v_gene: TRBV7-8; d_gene: -; j_gene: TRBJ1-6; abundance: -
CDR3aa: CAIFRAQGGYTF; CDR3nt: TGTGCCATCTTTCGGGCTCAGGGTGGCTACACCTTC; v_gene: TRBV10-3; d_gene: -; j_gene: TRBJ1-2; abundance: few
CDR3aa: CASSQAIGGNTEAFF; CDR3nt: TGTGCCAGCAGCCAAGCTATAGGGGGAAACACTGAAGCTTTCTTT; v_gene: TRBV14; d_gene: -; j_gene: TRBJ1-1; abundance: -
CDR3aa: CASSPPGYNEQFF; CDR3nt: TGTGCCAGCAGTCCCCCAGGGTACAATGAGCAGTTCTTC; v_gene: TRBV28; d_gene: -; j_gene: TRBJ2-1; abundance: -
CDR3aa: CASSLGQGYGYTF; CDR3nt: TGTGCCAGCAGCTTAGGGCAGGGCTATGGCTACACCTTC; v_gene: TRBV11-2; d_gene: -; j_gene: TRBJ1-2; abundance: -
CDR3aa: CASSVAPGQGDTEAFF; CDR3nt: TGTGCCAGCAGCGTAGCCCCGGGACAGGGGGACACTGAAGCTTTCTTT; v_gene: TRBV9; d_gene: TRBD1; j_gene: TRBJ1-1; abundance: -
CDR3aa: CASSNQGGSPLHF; CDR3nt: TGTGCCAGTTCGAATCAGGGCGGCTCACCCCTCCACTTT; v_gene: TRBV18; d_gene: -; j_gene: TRBJ1-6; abundance: -
CDR3aa: CASSPGGGREEAFF; CDR3nt: TGTGCCAGCAGCCCCGGGGGGGGTCGAGAAGAAGCTTTCTTT; v_gene: TRBV5-6; d_gene: -; j_gene: TRBJ1-1; abundance: -
CDR3aa: CASSSRDRANTEAFF; CDR3nt: TGTGCCAGCAGTTCCCGGGACAGGGCGAACACTGAAGCTTTCTTT; v_gene: TRBV28; d_gene: TRBD1; j_gene: TRBJ1-1; abundance: -
CDR3aa: CASSVGGAGMNTEAFF; CDR3nt: TGCGCCAGCAGTGTGGGGGGGGCCGGAATGAACACTGAAGCTTTCTTT; v_gene: TRBV10-2; d_gene: -; j_gene: TRBJ1-1; abundance: -
CDR3aa: CASSQEGLAGGWQETQYF; CDR3nt: TGTGCCAGCAGCCAAGAAGGGCTAGCGGGAGGATGGCAAGAGACCCAGTACTTC; v_gene: TRBV3-1/TRBV3-2; d_gene: TRBD2; j_gene: TRBJ2-5; abundance: few
CDR3aa: CASSLGTRAEAFF; CDR3nt: TGTGCCAGCAGTTTAGGGACTCGCGCTGAAGCTTTCTTT; v_gene: TRBV28; d_gene: -; j_gene: TRBJ1-1; abundance: -
CDR3aa: CASNRDRALSPLHF; CDR3nt: TGTGCCAGTAACCGGGACAGGGCCCTATCACCCCTCCACTTT; v_gene: TRBV19; d_gene: TRBD1; j_gene: TRBJ1-6; abundance: -
CDR3aa: CSAPTWEGYTF; CDR3nt: TGCAGCGCACCGACTTGGGAGGGCTACACCTTC; v_gene: TRBV29-1; d_gene: -; j_gene: TRBJ1-2; abundance: -
CDR3aa: CASSQATAGASDTQYF; CDR3nt: TGCGCCAGCAGCCAAGCCACTGCGGGGGCATCAGATACGCAGTATTTT; v_gene: TRBV4-3; d_gene: -; j_gene: TRBJ2-3; abundance: -
CDR3aa: CASSLFRQGEYPQHF; CDR3nt: TGTGCCAGCAGTTTATTCCGGCAGGGTGAATATCCCCAGCATTTT; v_gene: TRBV28; d_gene: -; j_gene: TRBJ1-5; abundance: -
CDR3aa: CASSPPGLAGGNYNEQFF; CDR3nt: TGTGCCAGCTCACCACCGGGACTAGCGGGAGGGAACTACAATGAGCAGTTCTTC; v_gene: TRBV18; d_gene: TRBD2; j_gene: TRBJ2-1; abundance: -
CDR3aa: CASSQTGHSGETQYF; CDR3nt: TGTGCCAGCAGCCAAACGGGACACTCAGGAGAGACCCAGTACTTC; v_gene: TRBV3-1/TRBV3-2; d_gene: -; j_gene: TRBJ2-5; abundance: -
CDR3aa: CASRIFGTYEQYF; CDR3nt: TGTGCCAGCAGGATATTCGGGACTTACGAGCAGTACTTC; v_gene: TRBV5-8; d_gene: -; j_gene: TRBJ2-7; abundance: once
CDR3aa: CASSLALGTGTNQPQHF; CDR3nt: TGTGCCAGCAGCTTAGCGCTCGGGACAGGGACCAATCAGCCCCAGCATTTT; v_gene: TRBV7-9; d_gene: TRBD1; j_gene: TRBJ1-5; abundance: -
CDR3aa: CASSLGGGDYGYTF; CDR3nt: TGTGCCAGCAGCTTAGGGGGCGGGGATTATGGCTACACCTTC; v_gene: TRBV7-2; d_gene: -; j_gene: TRBJ1-2; abundance: once
CDR3aa: CASRRFPSHIYEQYF; CDR3nt: TGTGCCAGCAGGAGGTTCCCGTCACATATCTACGAGCAGTACTTC; v_gene: TRBV6-5; d_gene: -; j_gene: TRBJ2-7; abundance: few
CDR3aa: CASSFGGPKNTEAFF; CDR3nt: TGTGCCAGCAGTTTCGGGGGGCCTAAGAACACTGAAGCTTTCTTT; v_gene: TRBV27; d_gene: -; j_gene: TRBJ1-1; abundance: -
CDR3aa: CASRNGGEAFF; CDR3nt: TGTGCCAGCAGGAACGGCGGTGAAGCTTTCTTT; v_gene: TRBV7-9; d_gene: -; j_gene: TRBJ1-1; abundance: -
CDR3aa: CASSLKLTNEKLFF; CDR3nt: TGTGCCAGCAGCTTAAAACTGACTAATGAAAAACTGTTTTTT; v_gene: TRBV7-9; d_gene: -; j_gene: TRBJ1-4; abundance: once
CDR3aa: CSAKPSYEQYF; CDR3nt: TGCAGTGCTAAGCCGTCCTACGAGCAGTACTTC; v_gene: TRBV20-1; d_gene: -; j_gene: TRBJ2-7; abundance: few
CDR3aa: CASSSNRGHQPQHF; CDR3nt: TGTGCCAGCAGCTCAAACAGGGGACATCAGCCCCAGCATTTT; v_gene: TRBV7-2; d_gene: TRBD1; j_gene: TRBJ1-5; abundance: once
CDR3aa: CASSSQQGDGYEQYF; CDR3nt: TGTGCCAGCAGTTCCCAACAGGGGGATGGGTACGAGCAGTACTTC; v_gene: TRBV28; d_gene: TRBD1; j_gene: TRBJ2-7; abundance: -
CDR3aa: CAISLGTGVSPLHF; CDR3nt: TGTGCCATCAGTCTCGGGACAGGGGTGTCACCCCTCCACTTT; v_gene: TRBV10-3; d_gene: TRBD1; j_gene: TRBJ1-6; abundance: -
CDR3aa: CASSSGQGIGQPQHF; CDR3nt: TGTGCCAGCAGCTCGGGACAGGGGATAGGTCAGCCCCAGCATTTT; v_gene: TRBV6-1; d_gene: TRBD1; j_gene: TRBJ1-5; abundance: -
CDR3aa: CASSQDRDRGNTGYTF; CDR3nt: TGCGCCAGCAGCCAAGATCGGGACAGGGGGAATACTGGCTACACCTTC; v_gene: TRBV4-3; d_gene: TRBD1; j_gene: TRBJ1-2; abundance: -
CDR3aa: CASSLNWRPLDEQYF; CDR3nt: TGTGCCAGCAGCTTAAATTGGCGGCCCCTGGACGAGCAGTACTTC; v_gene: TRBV7-2; d_gene: -; j_gene: TRBJ2-7; abundance: -
CDR3aa: CSAMGGQETQYF; CDR3nt: TGCAGCGCCATGGGGGGCCAAGAGACCCAGTACTTC; v_gene: TRBV29-1; d_gene: -; j_gene: TRBJ2-5; abundance: -
CDR3aa: CSVQRAADTQYF; CDR3nt: TGCAGCGTCCAGAGGGCCGCAGATACGCAGTATTTT; v_gene: TRBV29-1; d_gene: -; j_gene: TRBJ2-3; abundance: -
CDR3aa: CASRGGPENTEAFF; CDR3nt: TGTGCCAGCAGGGGGGGGCCAGAGAACACTGAAGCTTTCTTT; v_gene: TRBV7-2; d_gene: -; j_gene: TRBJ1-1; abundance: -
CDR3aa: CASSQDLRLGAGGSYNEQFF; CDR3nt: TGTGCCAGCAGCCAAGATTTGAGGTTAGGAGCGGGAGGATCCTACAATGAGCAGTTCTTC; v_gene: TRBV3-1/TRBV3-2; d_gene: TRBD2; j_gene: TRBJ2-1; abundance: -
CDR3aa: CASSRGRGSTEAFF; CDR3nt: TGTGCCAGCAGCCGAGGCCGGGGAAGCACTGAAGCTTTCTTT; v_gene: TRBV7-8; d_gene: -; j_gene: TRBJ1-1; abundance: -
CDR3aa: CASSDIGQGQETQYF; CDR3nt: TGTGCCAGCAGTGACATTGGACAGGGGCAAGAGACCCAGTACTTC; v_gene: TRBV6-1; d_gene: TRBD1; j_gene: TRBJ2-5; abundance: once
CDR3aa: CASSVGLAGEQETQYF; CDR3nt: TGTGCCAGCAGCGTAGGTCTAGCGGGGGAGCAAGAGACCCAGTACTTC; v_gene: TRBV9; d_gene: TRBD2; j_gene: TRBJ2-5; abundance: -
CDR3aa: CASSLEQGLDEQYF; CDR3nt: TGTGCCAGCTCACTGGAACAGGGCCTTGACGAGCAGTACTTC; v_gene: TRBV18; d_gene: -; j_gene: TRBJ2-7; abundance: -
CDR3aa: CASSPRRQTTGELFF; CDR3nt: TGTGCCAGCAGCCCCAGGAGACAGACCACCGGGGAGCTGTTTTTT; v_gene: TRBV11-3; d_gene: -; j_gene: TRBJ2-2; abundance: -
CDR3aa: CASSPSFVSGNTIYF; CDR3nt: TGTGCCAGCTCACCATCCTTTGTCTCTGGAAACACCATATATTTT; v_gene: TRBV18; d_gene: -; j_gene: TRBJ1-3; abundance: -
CDR3aa: CASSQGQGLLSQPQHF; CDR3nt: TGCGCCAGCAGCCAAGGGCAGGGGTTATTGAGTCAGCCCCAGCATTTT; v_gene: TRBV4-3; d_gene: -; j_gene: TRBJ1-5; abundance: once
CDR3aa: CSVRDYKLETQYF; CDR3nt: TGCAGCGTGCGGGACTACAAATTAGAGACCCAGTACTTC; v_gene: TRBV29-1; d_gene: TRBD2; j_gene: TRBJ2-5; abundance: once
CDR3aa: CASRPDITGELFF; CDR3nt: TGTGCCAGCAGGCCAGATATTACCGGGGAGCTGTTTTTT; v_gene: TRBV2; d_gene: -; j_gene: TRBJ2-2; abundance: -
CDR3aa: CATTTLDKDTGELFF; CDR3nt: TGCGCCACCACGACGCTGGACAAGGACACCGGGGAGCTGTTTTTT; v_gene: TRBV5-1; d_gene: -; j_gene: TRBJ2-2; abundance: -
CDR3aa: CASSPPASQGLANTIYF; CDR3nt: TGTGCCAGCTCACCACCAGCGTCACAGGGGCTAGCTAACACCATATATTTT; v_gene: TRBV18; d_gene: TRBD1; j_gene: TRBJ1-3; abundance: once
CDR3aa: CASSPVGQGIWNYGYTF; CDR3nt: TGTGCCAGCTCACCAGTGGGACAGGGGATTTGGAACTATGGCTACACCTTC; v_gene: TRBV18; d_gene: TRBD1; j_gene: TRBJ1-2; abundance: -